This T cell receptor (beta chain) was recovered during a study of shared clonotypes between healthy human individuals (TCRdb year 2020). The study in broad terms: The cohort included a few men and two women between 18 and 49 years of age. Per donor, three plates each were used for CD4 naive and CD4 memory, two for CD8 naive, and one for CD8 memory. The study deeply sequenced blood TCR repertoires of five healthy adults to estimate repertoire size and the extent of clonotype sharing between individuals. To increase sequencing depth and limit assay-specific biases, TCR repertoire library preparation and sequencing were carried out by different laboratories using diverse techniques. Leukapheresis yielded between about 0.94 and 9 billion PBMCs per donor.

Findings and caveats that apply to the study as a whole: The genetic and exposure-history diversity represented was limited by the small number of donors. Only blood was sampled, and tissue TCR repertoires likely differ from those in blood. Higher generation probabilities were observed for clonotypes shared by all four sorted-subset donors than for non-shared clonotypes. Naive subsets generally had larger estimated clonotype richness than memory subsets did. Sharing across several donors was observed for about 5% of naive CD4, less than 4% of naive CD8, over 2% of memory CD4, and about 0.4% of memory CD8 clonotypes. Rarefaction of sorted-subset datasets indicated incomplete sequencing despite the large sequencing depth. Based on pairwise subsampling, the degree of clonotype sharing among donors was expected to be affected by sequencing depth.

A word on this clone: Its antigen is unknown. The sample holds no much larger clone one base away, and base qualities are not on file.

The donors were healthy, HIV-negative adults with no recently reported acute infections or vaccinations. All donors were Caucasian adults living in Nashville, Tennessee, USA. CD4+ T cells were enriched through magnetic negative selection, after which naive cells were positively selected on CD45RA and the remaining negative fraction served as the memory subset. After blood collection by leukapheresis, PBMCs were isolated using Ficoll-Histopaque density gradient centrifugation and then cryopreserved in the vapor phase of liquid nitrogen. Analytical flow cytometry was used to check the purity and quantity of every magnetically sorted T cell population. Genomic DNA was isolated from each sorted fraction and quantified by UV absorbance on a Nanodrop 2000c. Measured from the cysteine to the phenylalanine, the CDR3 is 16 residues long. Here the CDR3 DNA is all that survives: 48 bases in frame from base 1. The germline ends are 12 bases apart after V is trimmed by 1 base and J by 0 bases. Per the germline V gene, SGHRS is the CDR1 and YFSETQ is the CDR2.

TCR CDR3 regions were amplified from genomic DNA by multiplex PCR using the deep immunoSEQ assay. Extracted genomic DNA from each cell subset was distributed evenly across all wells of several immunoSEQ 96-well plates, and each plate was treated as a replicate. For sorted subsets, 200 to 250 ng genomic DNA, equal to tens of thousands of T cell genomes, was loaded into each replicate PCR. The purified libraries were quantified using a Qubit 3.0 fluorometer, sized with a Bioanalyzer 2100, and then quantified again using the KAPA Library Quantification kit. Each immunoSEQ 96-well plate was sequenced on its own single-read 150-cycle Illumina NextSeq 550 flow cell. In the authors' own workflow: Because the immunoSEQ output included only junctional sequences and no quality scores, the filtering could not be the same as the filtering used for full-length reads. To assign V/J genes and CDR3, sequences were annotated against IMGT germline references using PyIR, a Python wrapper for IgBLAST v1.9. Reads with weak V/J assignments (E-value above 1e-6), missing CDR3, stop codons, out-of-frame junctions, or ambiguous translated residues were removed. V3J clonotypes were defined as sequences sharing an identical inferred V gene, J gene, and CDR3 amino acid sequence. The percentage overlap between two repertoires was calculated by dividing the number of shared unique clonotypes by the size of the smaller repertoire. RTK rarefaction, the Chao1 estimator, and Recon v2.1 estimates of unobserved clonotypes were used to assess repertoire richness. OLGA was used to compute generation probabilities for all TCRbeta clonotypes that the gDNA method yielded from a handful of donors. What TCRdb holds here is the immuneACCESS table cut down to in-frame rearrangements. Part of the clones is not present; checked against another copy, under half of the missing clones reflect an unresolved V gene, and the others are unexplained. The V and J calls and clone size are taken from that table; D and trimming were inferred from the DNA. This sample has roughly 2.2 million clones in its table, and just over 90% of those were observed once. Approximately 0.4% of the sample is in the top ten clones.

Material: naive CD4+ T cells from PBMCs. The cell subset or site tag for this specimen amounts to: CD45RA+ positively selected. This receptor was taken from a man younger than 35 in good health. Some clones in this sample may be carry-over from other donors' samples. Rearrangement joined TRBV5-1 to TRBJ2-3, with a weak D call of TRBD2 (7 bases match). The sequenced DNA: TGCGCCAGCAGCTTGTCGGGCGGGGGCAGCACAGATACGCAGTATTTT. This codes for CASSLSGGGSTDTQYF.